Listed below are T cell receptor beta chains from one sample, sequenced in a study of cytomegalovirus exposure and HLA in healthy donors. The repertoire was sequenced with immunoSEQ multiplex PCR; TCRdb's copy has only in-frame clones and lacks some. The repertoire holds approximately 200,000 clones, with 85% to 90% as singletons. The sample consisted of PBMCs. Receptors were obtained from a young woman in good health and CMV-seronegative. CDR3s include the opening cysteine and the closing phenylalanine or tryptophan. D genes are given only for firm matches.

v_gene	j_gene	len	d_gene	CDR3nt	CDR3aa
TRBV5-1	TRBJ2-5	19	TRBD1	TGCGCCAGCAGCTTGGCCCGCTGGGGCTTGGGACAGGGGGAAGAGACCCAGTACTTC	CASSLARWGLGQGEETQYF
TRBV28	TRBJ2-5	15	NA	TGTGCCAGCAGCCCCCGACAGGGAGGTCAAGAGACCCAGTACTTC	CASSPRQGGQETQYF
TRBV28	TRBJ1-3	15	NA	TGTGCCAGCAGTTTTCACGGGGGAACTGGAAACACCATATATTTT	CASSFHGGTGNTIYF
TRBV27	TRBJ2-3	14	TRBD1	TGTGCCAGCAGTTTACTACAGGGGGCAGATACGCAGTATTTT	CASSLLQGADTQYF
TRBV7-2	TRBJ2-7	14	NA	TGTGCCAGCAGCTTAGCGAGTAGCTCCTACGAGCAGTACTTC	CASSLASSSYEQYF
TRBV6-1	TRBJ2-7	20	TRBD2	TGTGCCAGCAGTGGAAGAATGGGCGCCCCGGGACTAGCGGGAGCCTACGAGCAGTACTTC	CASSGRMGAPGLAGAYEQYF
TRBV10-1	TRBJ2-3	14	TRBD1	TGCGCCAGCACTAGGACAGGGCCCACAGATACGCAGTATTTT	CASTRTGPTDTQYF
TRBV7-3	TRBJ2-5	15	NA	TGTGCCAGCAGCCCTATGCCCGGGGGTAAAGAGACCCAGTACTTC	CASSPMPGGKETQYF
TRBV28	TRBJ1-5	17	NA	TGTGCCAGCAGTTTATTGGGCAGCAGGGGTTCAGATCAGCCCCAGCATTTT	CASSLLGSRGSDQPQHF
TRBV29-1	TRBJ2-7	13	NA	TGCAGCGTTTCGGCGGGTGCCTCCTACGAGCAGTACTTC	CSVSAGASYEQYF
TRBV27	TRBJ2-3	14	NA	TGTGCCAGCAATACCAGGGTTAGCACAGATACGCAGTATTTT	CASNTRVSTDTQYF
TRBV9	TRBJ2-1	14	TRBD2	TGTGCCAGCAGCGTAAATAGCGGGTACAATGAGCAGTTCTTC	CASSVNSGYNEQFF
TRBV7-8	TRBJ2-2	14	NA	TGTGCCAGCAGCACCGGCGCGGACACCGGGGAGCTGTTTTTT	CASSTGADTGELFF
TRBV28	TRBJ2-5	16	TRBD2	TGTGCCAGCAGATCCCACTCCACGGGCGGGGGGACGACCCAGTACTTC	CASRSHSTGGGTTQYF
TRBV9	TRBJ1-2	12	NA	TGTGCCAGCAGCGTGGACAGCTATGGCTACACCTTC	CASSVDSYGYTF
TRBV28	TRBJ2-1	16	NA	TGTGCCAGCAGTCCGACCTACGTCGTCCAGGGTACTGAGCAGTTCTTC	CASSPTYVVQGTEQFF
TRBV27	TRBJ1-5	14	NA	TGTGCCAGCAGTTTGTCAGGGGTCCACCAGCCCCAGCATTTT	CASSLSGVHQPQHF
TRBV11-2	TRBJ1-2	13	TRBD1	TGTGCCAGCAGACAGACAGGGGACTATGGCTACACCTTC	CASRQTGDYGYTF
TRBV4-1	TRBJ2-7	14	NA	TGCGCCAGCAGCCAAGAGGGGGCCTCCTACGAGCAGTACTTC	CASSQEGASYEQYF
TRBV29-1	TRBJ1-1	15	NA	TGCAGCGCGGGGGGGATCCCAGGGCCGTCCACTGAAGCTTTCTTT	CSAGGIPGPSTEAFF
TRBV5-1	TRBJ2-5	15	TRBD1	TGCGCCAGCAGCTCGAATGACAGGGTTCGGGAGACCCAGTACTTC	CASSSNDRVRETQYF